This T cell receptor beta chain was profiled in a study of regulatory T cells. General study findings and limits: In CD3G-deficient patients, conventional CD4+ T cells were enriched for hydrophobic CDR3 residues at positions 6 and 7. In patients, unique TRB V-J pairs were restricted and V/J usage skewed, especially in Tregs.

The V gene lost 6 bases and the J gene lost 6 bases, with 12 bases spanning the gap. The CDR3 sequence is 13 residues long. Germline assignment: CDR1 LNHDA and CDR2 SQIVND (reference sequence). Regulatory (CD25-high CD127-low) and conventional (CD25-low CD127-high) CD4+ T cells were sorted separately. With respect to this clone: Its antigen is still unknown.

Primers: 52 TRBV forward and 13 TRBJ reverse. Measured with immunoSEQ multiplex PCR; TCRdb has only the in-frame clones, and not every one. The sample has 30,000 to 40,000 clones, about 88% seen once. Source material: conventional CD4+ T cells sorted from blood. This clonotype was obtained from a person under 35 with CD3G deficiency. The chain carries TRBV19 and TRBJ2-1; TRBD1 might be the D (5 bases). The CDR3, as DNA: TGTGCCAGTAGATCTTCAAGGGGCAATGAGCAGTTCTTC. Its translation is CASRSSRGNEQFF.